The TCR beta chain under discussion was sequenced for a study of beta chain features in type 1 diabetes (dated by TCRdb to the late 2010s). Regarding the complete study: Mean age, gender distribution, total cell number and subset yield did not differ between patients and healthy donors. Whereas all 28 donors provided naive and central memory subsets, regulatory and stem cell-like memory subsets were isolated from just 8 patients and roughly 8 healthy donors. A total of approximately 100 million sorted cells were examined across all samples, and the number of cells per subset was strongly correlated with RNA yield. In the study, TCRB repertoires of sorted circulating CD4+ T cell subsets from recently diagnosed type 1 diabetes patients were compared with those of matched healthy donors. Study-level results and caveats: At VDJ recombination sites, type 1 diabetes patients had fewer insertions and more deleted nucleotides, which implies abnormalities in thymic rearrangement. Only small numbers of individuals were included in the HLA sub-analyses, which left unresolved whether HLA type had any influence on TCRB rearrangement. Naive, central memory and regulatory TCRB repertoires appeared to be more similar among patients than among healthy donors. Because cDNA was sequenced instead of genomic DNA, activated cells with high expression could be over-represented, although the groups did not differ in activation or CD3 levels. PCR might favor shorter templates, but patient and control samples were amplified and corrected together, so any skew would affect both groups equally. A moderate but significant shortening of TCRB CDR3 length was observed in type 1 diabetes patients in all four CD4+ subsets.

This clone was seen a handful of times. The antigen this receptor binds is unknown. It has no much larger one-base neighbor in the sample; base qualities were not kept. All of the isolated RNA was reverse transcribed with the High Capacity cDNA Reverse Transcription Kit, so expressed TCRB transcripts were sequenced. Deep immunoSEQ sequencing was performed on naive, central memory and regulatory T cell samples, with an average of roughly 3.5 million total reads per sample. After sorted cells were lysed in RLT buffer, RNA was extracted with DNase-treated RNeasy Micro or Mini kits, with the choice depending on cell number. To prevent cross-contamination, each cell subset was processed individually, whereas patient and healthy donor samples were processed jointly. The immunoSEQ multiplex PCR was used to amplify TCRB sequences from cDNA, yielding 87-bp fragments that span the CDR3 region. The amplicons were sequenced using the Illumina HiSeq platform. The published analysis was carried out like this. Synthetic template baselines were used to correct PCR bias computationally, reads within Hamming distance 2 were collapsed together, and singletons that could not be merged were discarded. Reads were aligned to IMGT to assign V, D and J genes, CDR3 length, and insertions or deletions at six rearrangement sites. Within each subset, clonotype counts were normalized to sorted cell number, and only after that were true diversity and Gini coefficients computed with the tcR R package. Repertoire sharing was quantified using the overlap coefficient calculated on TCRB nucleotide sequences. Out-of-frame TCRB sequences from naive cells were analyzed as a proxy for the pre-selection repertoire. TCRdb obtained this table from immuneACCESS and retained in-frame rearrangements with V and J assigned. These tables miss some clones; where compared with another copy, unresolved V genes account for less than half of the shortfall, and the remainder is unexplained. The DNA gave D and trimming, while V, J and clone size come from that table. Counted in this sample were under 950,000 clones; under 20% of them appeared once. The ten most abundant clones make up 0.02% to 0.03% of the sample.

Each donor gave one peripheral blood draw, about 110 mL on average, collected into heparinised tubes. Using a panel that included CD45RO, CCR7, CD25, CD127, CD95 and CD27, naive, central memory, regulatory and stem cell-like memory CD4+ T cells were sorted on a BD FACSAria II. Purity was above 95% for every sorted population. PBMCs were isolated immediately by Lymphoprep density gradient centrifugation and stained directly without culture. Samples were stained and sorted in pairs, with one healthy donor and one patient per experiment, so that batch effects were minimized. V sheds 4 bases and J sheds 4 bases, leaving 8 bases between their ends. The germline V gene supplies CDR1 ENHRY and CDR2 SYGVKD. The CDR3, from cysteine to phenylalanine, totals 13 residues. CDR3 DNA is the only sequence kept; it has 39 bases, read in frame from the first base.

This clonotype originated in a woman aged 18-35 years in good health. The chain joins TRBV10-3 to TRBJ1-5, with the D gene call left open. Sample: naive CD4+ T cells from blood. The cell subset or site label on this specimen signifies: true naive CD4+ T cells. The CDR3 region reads CAISGTSNQPQHF. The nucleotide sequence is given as TGTGCCATCAGTGGGACTTCGAATCAGCCCCAGCATTTT.